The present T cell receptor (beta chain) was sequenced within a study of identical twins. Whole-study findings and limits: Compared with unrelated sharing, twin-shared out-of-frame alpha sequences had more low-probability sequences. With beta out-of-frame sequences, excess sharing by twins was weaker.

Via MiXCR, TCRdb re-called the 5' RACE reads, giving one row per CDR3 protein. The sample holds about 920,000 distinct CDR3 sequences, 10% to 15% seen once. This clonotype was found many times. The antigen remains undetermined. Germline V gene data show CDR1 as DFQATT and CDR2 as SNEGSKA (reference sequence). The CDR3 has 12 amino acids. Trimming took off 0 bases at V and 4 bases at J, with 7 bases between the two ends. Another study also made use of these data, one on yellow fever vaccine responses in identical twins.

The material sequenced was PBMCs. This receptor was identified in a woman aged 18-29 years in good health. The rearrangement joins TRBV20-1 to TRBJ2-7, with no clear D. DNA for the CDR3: TGCAGTGCTAGAGATCCCCTATACGAGCAGTACTTC. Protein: CSARDPLYEQYF.